The 25 T cell receptor beta chains below all came from one sample that was sequenced in a study of blood T cell repertoires in COVID-19. Data came from immunoSEQ multiplex PCR; TCRdb stores just in-frame clones and leaves some out. The sample holds under 350,000 clones, about 86% seen once. Sequenced input: PBMCs or T cells enriched from blood (not recorded which). These receptors were taken from a woman in her thirties or forties with acute COVID-19.

V and J are TRBV2 and TRBJ1-2; D is unclear. Germline CDR1 is SNHLY and CDR2 is FYNNEI. V gave up 2 bases and J gave up 13 bases, with 8 bases separating them. The CDR3 is made up of 10 amino acids. As DNA, the CDR3 is TGTGCCAGCAGTGAAAGGAGGTGCACCTTC. It specifies CASSERRCTF.

V usage is TRBV9 and J usage is TRBJ2-7, with TRBD2 identical over 8 bases. J was trimmed by 3 bases and V by 3 bases; bases with no gene match: 11. The length of the CDR3 is 16 residues. Germline V gives CDR1 SGDLS, CDR2 YYNGEE. CDR3 sequence reads: CASSGPVSSGIYEQYF. The CDR3 DNA sequence: TGTGCCAGCAGCGGCCCAGTTAGTAGCGGGATCTACGAGCAGTACTTC.

The V and J genes are TRBV5-4 and TRBJ2-3; 11 bases fit TRBD2. CDR1 and CDR2 (germline): SGHNT, YYREEE (reference sequence). The V gene end was trimmed by 1 base and the J gene end by 1 base; junction bases not matched to a gene: 5. The CDR3 covers 17 residues. The CDR3 DNA is TGTGCCAGCAGCTTGAGGCTAGCGGGGGGTGGCACAGATACGCAGTATTTT. Encoded protein: CASSLRLAGGGTDTQYF. Drawing the rest from reference TRBV5-4 and TRBJ2-3, the complete variable domain is ETGVTQSPTHLIKTRGQQVTLRCSSQSGHNTVSWYQQALGQGPQFIFQYYREEENGRGNFPPRFSGLQFPNYSSELNVNALELDDSALYLCASSLRLAGGGTDTQYFGPGTRLTVL.

The chain joins TRBV5-6 to TRBJ1-5, with TRBD1 identical over 8 bases. The CDR3 sequence is 16 residues long. V was clipped by 4 bases and J by 4 bases; unmatched bases: 10. In germline, CDR1 is SGHDT, CDR2 YYEEEE. The CDR3 DNA is TGTGCCAGCAGCCTGCTAGGGACAGGCAGTAATCAGCCCCAGCATTTT. This codes for CASSLLGTGSNQPQHF.

This clone was counted a single time. This chain links TRBV11-1 with TRBJ1-6, with unresolved D. Germline lookup yields CDR1 SGHAT and CDR2 FQDESV (reference sequence). There are 12 residues in the CDR3. With 2 bases removed from V and 12 bases from J, the gap between germline ends came to 8 bases. In nucleotides, the CDR3 is TGTGCCAGCAGCTTACACCAGGAACCCCTCCACTTT. As protein: CASSLHQEPLHF.

CDR3 nucleotide sequence: TGTGCCAGCAGCTTGGAGGGGGCCGGGGATTCACCCCTCCACTTT. The encoded protein is CASSLEGAGDSPLHF. This chain uses TRBV5-5 with TRBJ1-6, with 7 nucleotides matching TRBD1. V trimming: 0 bases; J trimming: 8 bases; junction bases outside the gene matches: 5. CDR1 SGHKS and CDR2 YYEKEE come from the germline V gene (reference sequence). The CDR3 loop spans 15 amino acids.

The rearrangement joins TRBV11-3 to TRBJ2-3; D ambiguous. This CDR3 comprises 14 residues. V was cut by 0 bases and J by 2 bases, with 6 bases left in between. Germline-derived CDR1 and CDR2 are SGHNT and YENEEA. The CDR3 reads CASSLDGFTDTQYF. Written as DNA, the CDR3 is TGTGCCAGCAGCTTAGATGGCTTCACAGATACGCAGTATTTT.

CDR3 sequence: CASSEMFRRTGVSNQPQHF. CDR3 nucleotide sequence: TGTGCCAGCAGTGAAATGTTTCGAAGAACAGGGGTGAGCAATCAGCCCCAGCATTTT. The J gene is TRBJ1-5, the V gene TRBV2; 7 nucleotides align to TRBD1. J was trimmed by 1 base and V by 2 bases; bases with no gene match: 14. The CDR3 loop spans 19 amino acids. Looked up from germline, CDR1 is SNHLY and CDR2 is FYNNEI.

The chain employs TRBV15 and TRBJ2-3, with TRBD2 matching 7 bases. V dropped 0 bases and J dropped 8; count of bases not matched to a gene: 14. Germline-derived CDR1 and CDR2 are LNHNV and YYDKDF (reference sequence). The CDR3 totals 17 residues. The CDR3 region is CATSRDLPKGGGITQYF. CDR3 bases: TGTGCCACCAGCAGAGATCTGCCGAAGGGCGGGGGTATTACGCAGTATTTT.

The rearrangement joins TRBV9 to TRBJ1-6, with D maybe TRBD1 (6 bases). Germline CDR1 is SGDLS and CDR2 is YYNGEE. The V gene lost 4 bases and the J gene lost 8 bases, with 13 bases spanning the gap. CDR3 size: 14 residues. CDR3 coding DNA: TGTGCCAGCAGCCCCGGGACAAGAGATTCACCCCTCCACTTT. It specifies CASSPGTRDSPLHF.

The rearrangement joins TRBV20-1 to TRBJ2-2, with TRBD2 matching over 7 bases. The ends lost 3 bases at V and 4 bases at J; junction bases unmatched: 8. The CDR3 runs to 15 residues. In germline, CDR1 is DFQATT, CDR2 SNEGSKA (reference sequence). The CDR3 reads CSASTGGYFTGELFF. Here the CDR3 DNA reads TGCAGTGCTAGTACGGGGGGTTATTTCACCGGGGAGCTGTTTTTT.

The chain employs TRBV12-5 and TRBJ2-3; the D is unclear. Germline V gives CDR1 LGHNT, CDR2 FRNRAP. CDR3 length equals 14 residues. Trimming shortened V by 5 bases and J by 0 bases, and 9 bases separated the two germline ends. CDR3 DNA: TGTGCTAGTGGTCTAGGCACTAGCACAGATACGCAGTATTTT. Translating it yields CASGLGTSTDTQYF.

The V call is TRBV2, the J call TRBJ2-2; D not certain. The CDR3 loop spans 14 amino acids. The germline V and J ends were trimmed by 5 bases and 1 base, with 8 bases remaining between them. The germline V gene encodes CDR1 SNHLY and CDR2 FYNNEI. As DNA, the CDR3 is TGTGCCAGCAGTTGGTCGGGGAACACCGGGGAGCTGTTTTTT. This codes for CASSWSGNTGELFF.

This chain uses TRBV9 with TRBJ2-5; maybe TRBD2 (6 bases). The germline CDR1 and CDR2 sequences are SGDLS and YYNGEE. V was shortened by 0 bases and J by 5 bases, with 8 bases between the two germline ends. The length of the CDR3 is 13 residues. The CDR3 is CASSVDGGETQYF. CDR3 DNA: TGTGCCAGCAGCGTAGACGGAGGGGAGACCCAGTACTTC.

This clone showed up just once. In DNA, the CDR3 is TGTGCCAGCTCACCACTCCGCACACCTGGGGAGCTGTTTTTT. This codes for CASSPLRTPGELFF. V usage is TRBV18 and J usage is TRBJ2-2; D call uncertain. The CDR3 consists of 14 residues. Between the trimmed V and J ends, which lost 1 base and 8 bases, there was a span of 11 bases. Germline CDR1 KGHSH, CDR2 LQKENI. The variable domain in full, with the rest retrieved from reference TRBV18 and TRBJ2-2, is NAGVMQNPRHLVRRRGQEARLRCSPMKGHSHVYWYRQLPEEGLKFMVYLQKENIIDESGMPKERFSAEFPKEGPSILRIQQVVRGDSAAYFCASSPLRTPGELFFGEGSRLTVL.

This rearrangement joins TRBV18 to TRBJ1-2; no clear D. V dropped 6 bases and J dropped 8 bases, with 16 bases sitting between them. This CDR3 is 13 amino acids long. Germline CDR1 KGHSH, CDR2 LQKENI. The CDR3: CASSHSDYGGYTF. Written as DNA, the CDR3 is TGTGCCAGCTCGCACTCGGACTACGGGGGCTACACCTTC.

The J gene is TRBJ1-1, the V gene TRBV19; D is possibly TRBD1 (5 bases). Germline V gene lookup returns CDR1 LNHDA and CDR2 SQIVND (reference sequence). With 6 bases removed from V and 2 bases from J, the gap between germline ends came to 13 bases. The CDR3 has 14 residues. DNA for the CDR3: TGTGCCAGTAGCCGCGGGACCACCAACACTGAAGCTTTCTTT. This encodes CASSRGTTNTEAFF.

The chain uses TRBV27 and TRBJ1-2, with TRBD1 matching 12 bases. Germline V CDR1 and CDR2: MNHEY, SMNVEV (reference sequence). After removal of 3 bases from V and 3 bases from J, the junction contained 8 bases not matched to a gene. The CDR3 has 17 amino acids. The CDR3 protein is CASSFSGTGGVYYGYTF. The CDR3 bases are TGTGCCAGCAGTTTCTCCGGGACAGGGGGCGTTTACTATGGCTACACCTTC.

The rearrangement joins TRBV6-1 to TRBJ1-5; TRBD1 aligns across 7 bases. This CDR3 has 15 residues. The V segment lost 6 bases and the J segment 6 bases; nucleotides outside the gene matches: 11. CDR1 is MNHNS and CDR2 is SASEGT in the germline V gene. The CDR3 region is CASRERQGGSQPQHF. The CDR3 coding sequence is TGTGCCAGCAGGGAACGACAGGGTGGCAGTCAGCCCCAGCATTTT.

This rearrangement joins TRBV29-1 to TRBJ2-3; D not resolved. In germline, CDR1 is SQVTM, CDR2 ANQGSEA. The V end lost 3 bases, the J end lost 4 bases, and 11 bases lay between the germline ends. The CDR3 spans 13 residues. DNA for the CDR3: TGCAGCGTTGAGGTCTGGGCCCCAGATACGCAGTATTTT. It translates to CSVEVWAPDTQYF.

The rearrangement links TRBV7-2 to TRBJ2-1; TRBD1 aligns across 10 bases. The CDR3 is made up of 17 amino acids. Germline V gene data show CDR1 as SGHTA and CDR2 as FQGNSA. With 1 base clipped from V and 3 bases from J, the junction kept 6 bases outside the gene matches. CDR3 protein: CASSLVSGDRGYNEQFF. In DNA, the CDR3 is TGTGCCAGCAGCTTAGTTAGTGGGGACAGGGGCTACAATGAGCAGTTCTTC.

V is TRBV23-1 and J is TRBJ2-7; perhaps TRBD2 as D (6 bases). TRBV23-1 is an ORF for which the function is uncertain. This CDR3 region has 19 residues. V lost 3 bases to trimming and J lost 3 bases, with 27 bases between them. The CDR3 DNA reads TGCGCCAGCAGTCATTCCCCCGGGGGAGGTGGAAGTTCTAACTACGAGCAGTACTTC. The encoded protein is CASSHSPGGGGSSNYEQYF.

This clone was seen a handful of times. V gene TRBV28 combines with J gene TRBJ2-2; no clear D. Per the germline V gene, CDR1 is MDHEN and CDR2 is SYDVKM. Deletions cut 3 bases from V and 1 base from J, with 12 bases between. This CDR3 contains 16 residues. The CDR3 reads CASSLFSSGNTGELFF. In DNA, the CDR3 is TGTGCCAGCAGTTTGTTTTCGTCAGGGAACACCGGGGAGCTGTTTTTT.

The V gene is TRBV29-1, the J gene TRBJ2-1; no definite D call. V lost 3 bases and J 6 bases, leaving 3 bases between the germline ends. The germline V gene encodes CDR1 SQVTM and CDR2 ANQGSEA. This CDR3 has 10 amino acids. CDR3: CSVDGNEQFF. In nucleotides, the CDR3 is TGCAGCGTTGACGGCAATGAGCAGTTCTTC.

V and J are TRBV9 and TRBJ1-4, with TRBD1 matching over 9 bases. The CDR3 spans 14 residues. V lost 4 bases, J lost 8 bases, and 6 bases stayed unmatched. Germline CDR1 and CDR2: SGDLS and YYNGEE. Here the CDR3 reads CASSPPGQGEKLFF. In DNA form, the CDR3 reads TGTGCCAGCAGCCCCCCGGGACAGGGAGAAAAACTGTTTTTT.